Here is one T cell receptor beta chain with its context. This clonotype was recorded at least ten times. Its cognate antigen has yet to be identified. No quality values exist for individual bases; no much larger clone is one base distant. These data are taken from a study of early T cells in non-severe SARS-CoV-2 infection (dated by TCRdb to the early 2020s). At the level of the whole study: TCR sequencing used bulk RNA from unsorted whole blood, so alpha and beta chains could not be paired.

CDR1 DFQATT and CDR2 SNEGSKA are derived from the germline V gene (reference sequence). V is pruned by 1 base and J by 1 base, leaving 7 bases of the junction without a gene match. Reading from cysteine to phenylalanine, the CDR3 counts 16 amino acids. Left in the record is the CDR3 DNA by itself, 48 bases read in frame from the first base. Study-wide conclusions, independent of this receptor: Matching against VDJdb was skewed toward anti-spike CD8 responses, likely underestimated virus-specific expansions, and missed private and CD4 specificities.

This was a case-control study nested in a cohort of healthcare workers in London, UK, who had nasopharyngeal swab PCR tests and blood samples taken every week. Healthcare workers were enrolled in the week of the UK lockdown, from 23 to 31 March 2020, and were followed every week for up to roughly 15 weeks. The library came from 5' RACE. The sample was run on a NextSeq 500. Unique molecular identifiers were attached to individual cDNA molecules in the TCR library protocol so that sequencing error and PCR bias could be corrected. Sequencing covered both TCR alpha and beta chains, and within each sample the abundances of alpha and beta sequences were tightly co-correlated. For the original study's pipeline: V gene, J gene and CDR3 annotation of TCR sequences was performed with Decombinator V4. TCRs were defined as expanded if a significant change between any two time points was detected under a Poisson model with p below 0.0001. Abundances of TCRs were expressed as counts per million after normalisation to the total number of TCRs sequenced in each sample. MAIT TCRs were defined by TRAV1-2 paired with TRAJ12, TRAJ20 or TRAJ33, and iNKT TCRs by TRAV10 paired with TRAJ18. VDJdb, accessed on 1 November 2021, was searched for TCRs annotated for CMV, EBV and SARS-CoV-2, and TCRs annotated for more than one antigen were excluded. TCRdb passed the public sequencing reads through fastp at Q25 and MiXCR, retaining productive beta sequences. Every entry covers one CDR3 protein and lists the most common genes and DNA from its rows. V and J calls and clone size were set by TCRdb, not the authors. The table for this sample lists tens of thousands of distinct CDR3 sequences; approximately 9.1% of them were counted only once. 15% to 17% of the sample rests with the top ten.

This TCR was recovered from an adult who was a healthcare worker with PCR-confirmed SARS-CoV-2 infection or an uninfected control (not recorded which). This receptor chain uses TRBV20-1 and TRBJ2-5, and TRBD2 matches 9 of the central bases. Sequencing was performed on whole blood, taken at baseline. DNA sequence: TGCAGTGCTAGAGGCGGGAGGGCCTCTATCCAAGAGACCCAGTACTTC. This gives the protein CSARGGRASIQETQYF.